This TCR beta chain was sequenced in a study of shared clonotypes between healthy human individuals. Study-wide results and limits: Approximately 5.3% was the fraction of naive CD4 clonotypes found shared across four donors.

V shed 3 bases and J shed 4 bases, with 12 bases lying between them. The germline gives CDR1 MDHEN, CDR2 SYDVKM. The CDR3 consists of 15 residues. On this clone: Its antigen is unidentified.

Here immunoSEQ multiplex PCR was the method, and the copy in TCRdb shows in-frame clones only, minus some. The sample yields some 350,000 clones, approximately 79% seen once. V and J are TRBV28 and TRBJ1-4, with D possibly being TRBD1 (5 bases). Sequenced material: memory CD4+ T cells sorted from blood. Subset denoted: CD45RA-negative fraction. This TCR came from a young man in good health. This CDR3 reads CASSFSGGSNEKLFF. The CDR3 coding sequence is TGTGCCAGCAGTTTTTCGGGGGGGAGTAATGAAAAACTGTTTTTT.